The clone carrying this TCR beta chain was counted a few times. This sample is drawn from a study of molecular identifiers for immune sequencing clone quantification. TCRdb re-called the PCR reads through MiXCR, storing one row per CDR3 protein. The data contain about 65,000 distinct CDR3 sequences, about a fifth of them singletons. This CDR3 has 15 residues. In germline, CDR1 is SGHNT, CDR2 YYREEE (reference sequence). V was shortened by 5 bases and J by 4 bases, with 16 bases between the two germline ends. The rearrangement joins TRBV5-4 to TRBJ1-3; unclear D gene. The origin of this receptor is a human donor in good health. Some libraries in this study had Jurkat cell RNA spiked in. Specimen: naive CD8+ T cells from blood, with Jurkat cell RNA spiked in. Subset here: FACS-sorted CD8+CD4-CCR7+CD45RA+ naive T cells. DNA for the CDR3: TGTGCCAGCAGGGACGTACCTACCTCAGGAAACACCATATATTTT. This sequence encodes CASRDVPTSGNTIYF.